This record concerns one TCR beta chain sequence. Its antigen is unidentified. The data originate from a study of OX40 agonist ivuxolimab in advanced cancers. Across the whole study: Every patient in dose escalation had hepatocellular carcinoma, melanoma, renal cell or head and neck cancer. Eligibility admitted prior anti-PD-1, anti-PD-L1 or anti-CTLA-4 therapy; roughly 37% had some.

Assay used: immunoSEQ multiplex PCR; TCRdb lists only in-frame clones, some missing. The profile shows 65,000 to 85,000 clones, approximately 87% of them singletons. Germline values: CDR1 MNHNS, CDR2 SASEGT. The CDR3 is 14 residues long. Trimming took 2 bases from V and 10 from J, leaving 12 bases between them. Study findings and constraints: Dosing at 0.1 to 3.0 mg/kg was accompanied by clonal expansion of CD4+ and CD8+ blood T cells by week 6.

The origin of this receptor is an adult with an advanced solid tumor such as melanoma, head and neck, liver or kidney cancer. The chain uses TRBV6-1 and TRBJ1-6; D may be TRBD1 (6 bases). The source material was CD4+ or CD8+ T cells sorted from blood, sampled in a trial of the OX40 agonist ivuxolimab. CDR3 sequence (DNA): TGTGCCAGCAGTGAATGGGCAGGGGAATCACCCCTCCACTTT. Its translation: CASSEWAGESPLHF.